The 2 T cell receptor beta chains given below trace back to one sample, sequenced in a study of long-term antiretroviral therapy in people with HIV. An immunoSEQ assay, version v3.0, was performed at survey level. TCRdb's table, derived via immunoSEQ multiplex PCR, lists solely in-frame clones and lacks some. The repertoire holds roughly 18,000 clones, with over 75% as singletons. Sequenced material: unsorted PBMCs, taken at the start of antiretroviral therapy, before treatment. The receptors shown here come from a woman aged 40-49 years with HIV.

This clone was detected only once. The chain links TRBV5-4 to TRBJ2-7, with D perhaps assigned TRBD1 or TRBD2 (8 bases each). Germline-derived CDR1 and CDR2 are SGHNT and YYREEE (reference sequence). The length of the CDR3 is 16 residues. The germline V and J ends were trimmed by 4 bases and 0 bases, with 17 bases remaining between them. CDR3 loop: CASSPGGDRSSYEQYF. The DNA of the CDR3 is TGTGCCAGCAGCCCCGGGGGGGACAGGAGCTCCTACGAGCAGTACTTC. The variable domain in full, with the rest retrieved from reference TRBV5-4 and TRBJ2-7, is ETGVTQSPTHLIKTRGQQVTLRCSSQSGHNTVSWYQQALGQGPQFIFQYYREEENGRGNFPPRFSGLQFPNYSSELNVNALELDDSALYLCASSPGGDRSSYEQYFGPGTRLTVT.

This clone was observed once. The chain links TRBV19 to TRBJ1-2; D perhaps matches TRBD1 (6 bases). CDR1 is LNHDA, CDR2 SQIVND, per germline (reference sequence). The germline V and J ends were trimmed by 5 bases and 8 bases, with 12 bases remaining between them. The CDR3 extends over 12 amino acids. CDR3 protein: CASSSGVGGYTF. The CDR3 region has the DNA TGTGCCAGTAGTTCAGGGGTTGGAGGCTACACCTTC.